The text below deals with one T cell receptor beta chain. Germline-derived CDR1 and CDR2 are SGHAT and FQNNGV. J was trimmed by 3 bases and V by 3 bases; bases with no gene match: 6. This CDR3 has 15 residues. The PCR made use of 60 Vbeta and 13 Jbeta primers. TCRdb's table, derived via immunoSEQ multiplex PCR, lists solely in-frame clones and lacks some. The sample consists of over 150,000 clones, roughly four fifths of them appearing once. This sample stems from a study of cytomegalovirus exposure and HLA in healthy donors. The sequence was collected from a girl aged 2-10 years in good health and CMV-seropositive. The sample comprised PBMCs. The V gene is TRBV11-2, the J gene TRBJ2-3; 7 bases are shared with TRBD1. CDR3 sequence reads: CASSLDKTGTDTQYF. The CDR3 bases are TGTGCCAGCAGCTTGGACAAGACAGGGACAGATACGCAGTATTTT.